Listed below are T cell receptor beta chains from one sample, sequenced in a study of blood T cell repertoires in COVID-19. TCRdb's table, derived via immunoSEQ multiplex PCR, lists solely in-frame clones and lacks some. This sample has under 60,000 clones, with 91% found just once. The sequenced sample consisted of peripheral blood. The receptors were gathered from a man aged 45-65 years with active COVID-19. The CDR3 runs from the conserved cysteine through the conserved F or W. The order of the fields is clone size, D gene, J gene, V gene, CDR3 length, CDR3 protein, CDR3 DNA. A D gene is named only where the DNA matches it firmly. A clone size is listed for some rows: how often the clone was seen (once, few, many), or a class if it is expanded.

>NA|TRBD1|TRBJ2-7|TRBV6-5|15
CASSLGQGVFYEQYF
TGTGCCAGCAGCTTGGGACAGGGGGTCTTCTACGAGCAGTACTTC
>NA|TRBD1|TRBJ2-7|TRBV11-2|14
CASSLDLRTGEQYF
TGTGCCAGCAGCTTAGATCTCCGGACAGGAGAGCAGTACTTC
>NA|NA|TRBJ2-5|TRBV30|12
CAWSGGLRAQYF
TGTGCCTGGAGTGGGGGGCTCCGGGCCCAGTACTTC
>once|TRBD1|TRBJ2-2|TRBV7-9|16
CASSQIGDRVTGELFF
TGTGCCAGCAGTCAAATCGGGGACAGGGTGACCGGGGAGCTGTTTTTT
>once|TRBD2|TRBJ2-1|TRBV2|15
CASSDGRGGVPEQFF
TGTGCCAGCAGTGACGGGCGGGGGGGCGTTCCTGAGCAGTTCTTC
>NA|TRBD1|TRBJ1-2|TRBV4-1|15
CASSPGQGINYGYTF
TGCGCCAGCAGCCCAGGACAGGGGATTAACTATGGCTACACCTTC
>NA|TRBD1|TRBJ1-1|TRBV5-5|15
CASSRMDRSFTEAFF
TGTGCCAGCAGCAGGATGGACAGGTCTTTCACTGAAGCTTTCTTT
>NA|TRBD2|TRBJ2-1|TRBV7-9|15
CASSLSGLADNEQFF
TGTGCCAGCAGCTTATCGGGACTAGCGGACAATGAGCAGTTCTTC
>many|TRBD2|TRBJ2-7|TRBV3-1/TRBV3-2|12
CASSQGLAEQYF
TGTGCCAGCAGCCAGGGACTAGCGGAGCAGTACTTC
>NA|NA|TRBJ1-3|TRBV9|19
CASSNPLGGGIVSGNTIYF
TGTGCCAGCAGCAACCCTCTGGGGGGTGGTATAGTCTCTGGAAACACCATATATTTT
>NA|NA|TRBJ1-1|TRBV6-2/TRBV6-3|14
CASSYSTWGHEAFF
TGTGCCAGCAGTTACTCGACATGGGGACATGAAGCTTTCTTT
>NA|TRBD2|TRBJ2-1|TRBV11-2|13
CASSLTGGGGQFF
TGTGCCAGCAGCTTAACGGGCGGGGGAGGGCAGTTCTTC
>NA|TRBD1|TRBJ2-5|TRBV5-1|14
CASSPGQGAETQYF
TGCGCCAGCAGCCCAGGACAGGGGGCAGAGACCCAGTACTTC
>NA|NA|TRBJ2-7|TRBV5-1|13
CASSQGSSYEQYF
TGCGCCAGCAGCCAGGGGAGCTCCTACGAGCAGTACTTC
>NA|TRBD2|TRBJ2-1|TRBV5-1|15
CASLLAPSSYNEQFF
TGCGCCAGCCTACTAGCGCCGAGCTCCTACAATGAGCAGTTCTTC
>NA|TRBD1|TRBJ1-5|TRBV3-1/TRBV3-2|17
CASSQGQNGFFNQPQHF
TGTGCCAGCAGCCAGGGACAGAATGGGTTTTTTAATCAGCCCCAGCATTTT
>NA|NA|TRBJ2-3|TRBV9|15
CASSVRDTSTDTQYF
TGTGCCAGCAGCGTTCGGGACACTAGCACAGATACGCAGTATTTT
>NA|TRBD1|TRBJ1-1|TRBV28|14
CASSPYGTGPEAFF
TGTGCCAGCAGCCCTTATGGGACAGGCCCTGAAGCTTTCTTT
>few|NA|TRBJ2-2|TRBV30|11
CASSGVRELFF
TGTGCCTCGTCGGGGGTCAGGGAGCTGTTTTTT
>NA|TRBD2|TRBJ2-3|TRBV28|17
CASSLGGGAPLTDTQYF
TGTGCCAGCAGTTTGGGCGGGGGGGCACCCCTCACAGATACGCAGTATTTT
>once|TRBD1|TRBJ2-1|TRBV11-3|15
CASSSTGERNNEQFF
TGTGCCAGCAGCTCAACAGGGGAAAGGAACAATGAGCAGTTCTTC
>NA|TRBD2|TRBJ2-5|TRBV19|16
CASSSMTSGGGETQYF
TGTGCCAGTAGTAGCATGACTAGCGGGGGAGGGGAGACCCAGTACTTC
>NA|NA|TRBJ1-2|TRBV6-5|13
CASSRPGGYGYTF
TGTGCCAGCAGTCGGCCGGGAGGCTATGGCTACACCTTC
>NA|NA|TRBJ1-1|TRBV7-9|14
CASSSLQGRQGAFF
TGTGCCAGCAGCTCCCTACAAGGTAGGCAGGGAGCTTTCTTT
>once|TRBD1|TRBJ2-3|TRBV11-3|15
CASSPHGTGSDTQYF
TGTGCCAGCAGCCCCCATGGGACAGGTTCAGATACGCAGTATTTT
>NA|TRBD2|TRBJ2-1|TRBV6-5|13
CASRSAGGNEQFF
TGTGCCAGCCGTTCAGCGGGAGGCAATGAGCAGTTCTTC
>NA|TRBD2|TRBJ2-5|TRBV4-2|16
CASSNEGRGERKTQYF
TGTGCCAGTTCTAACGAGGGGAGGGGAGAAAGGAAGACCCAGTACTTC
>NA|NA|TRBJ2-7|TRBV4-2|17
CASSQDHKGHHSYEQYF
TGTGCCAGCAGCCAAGATCATAAGGGGCATCACTCCTACGAGCAGTACTTC
>NA|TRBD2|TRBJ2-7|TRBV2|16
CASSEQGGGLSYEQYF
TGTGCCAGCAGTGAACAGGGCGGGGGGCTCTCCTACGAGCAGTACTTC
>NA|NA|TRBJ2-7|TRBV10-3|12
CAIKSPDYEQYF
TGTGCCATCAAATCACCAGACTACGAGCAGTACTTC
>NA|TRBD2|TRBJ2-3|TRBV15|17
CATSRDGGSGVTDTQYF
TGTGCCACCAGCAGAGATGGGGGTAGCGGGGTGACAGATACGCAGTATTTT
>NA|TRBD1|TRBJ2-7|TRBV5-1|15
CASSLGGQGYYEQYF
TGCGCCAGCAGCTTGGGGGGACAGGGCTACTACGAGCAGTACTTC
>NA|NA|TRBJ1-2|TRBV15|12
CATSRDSVGYTF
TGTGCCACCAGCAGAGATTCAGTTGGCTACACCTTC
>once|TRBD1|TRBJ2-1|TRBV9|14
CASSVNNRGNEQFF
TGTGCCAGCAGCGTAAATAACAGGGGTAATGAGCAGTTCTTC
>once|TRBD1|TRBJ2-7|TRBV5-1|14
CASSIQGAAYEQYF
TGCGCCAGCAGTATACAGGGGGCTGCCTACGAGCAGTACTTC
>NA|NA|TRBJ2-1|TRBV11-3|11
CASSLGGEQFF
TGTGCCAGCAGCTTGGGAGGTGAGCAGTTCTTC
>NA|TRBD1|TRBJ1-2|TRBV6-2/TRBV6-3|13
CASSPGTDYGYTF
TGTGCCAGCAGTCCCGGGACAGACTATGGCTACACCTTC
>NA|NA|TRBJ1-1|TRBV3-1/TRBV3-2|13
CASSPQGNTEAFF
TGTGCCAGCAGCCCCCAGGGGAACACTGAAGCTTTCTTT
>NA|TRBD2|TRBJ2-2|TRBV3-1/TRBV3-2|17
CASSQVRGAGYTGELFF
TGTGCCAGCAGCCAAGTCCGGGGAGCGGGGTACACCGGGGAGCTGTTTTTT
>NA|NA|TRBJ1-2|TRBV19|16
CASSSWGGGQFDGYTF
TGTGCCAGTAGCTCCTGGGGGGGTGGACAGTTCGATGGCTACACCTTC
>NA|TRBD2|TRBJ2-1|TRBV7-2|13
CASSLDRPGGEFF
TGTGCCAGCAGCTTAGATAGGCCGGGGGGAGAGTTCTTC
>NA|NA|TRBJ1-2|TRBV29-1|11
CSVGGSDGYTF
TGCAGCGTTGGAGGGAGTGATGGCTACACCTTC
>NA|TRBD1|TRBJ2-2|TRBV5-1|14
CASSFTGETGELFF
TGCGCCAGCAGCTTCACAGGGGAGACCGGGGAGCTGTTTTTT
>NA|NA|TRBJ1-2|TRBV5-8|15
CASSLLLATNYGYTF
TGTGCCAGCAGCTTGTTGCTTGCGACTAACTATGGCTACACCTTC
>once|TRBD1|TRBJ2-3|TRBV14|16
CASSQGVTGGPDTQYF
TGTGCCAGCAGCCAAGGGGTAACAGGGGGCCCAGATACGCAGTATTTT
>NA|TRBD1|TRBJ1-1|TRBV30|13
CAWKDRANTEAFF
TGTGCCTGGAAGGACAGGGCGAACACTGAAGCTTTCTTT
>NA|TRBD1|TRBJ2-7|TRBV11-2|13
CASSPGQGYEQYF
TGTGCCAGCAGCCCGGGACAGGGGTACGAGCAGTACTTC
>NA|NA|TRBJ1-1|TRBV30|14
CAWSRGGAGTEAFF
TGTGCCTGGAGTAGGGGGGGGGCAGGTACTGAAGCTTTCTTT